One sample yielded the 29 T cell receptor beta chains listed below, sequenced in a study of Ad26.COV2.S vaccination and SARS-CoV-2 variants (dated by TCRdb to 2020 to 2023). The library was prepared using the immunoSEQ multiplex PCR assay. TCRdb mirrors the immuneACCESS table, restricted to in-frame sequences. Some clones are absent from its copies; in checked studies, under half trace to an unresolved V gene, and the reason for the others is unknown. Within this sample are roughly 300,000 clones, with approximately 86% of them counted one time only. The ten top clones hold about 10% of the sample. The sample's treatment or condition label is to be understood as: 15 to 20 received Ad26.COV2.S at low or high dose, single or two shots; 5 received placebo; per-sample allocation not given. For vaccine and placebo recipients, the sequenced repertoires came from samples collected on day 63 after the first injection.

Material: peripheral blood, obtained in a trial of Ad26.COV2.S vaccine versus placebo. The receptors stem from a person aged 18-60 years who received the Ad26.COV2.S COVID-19 vaccine or a placebo.

This rearrangement joins TRBV6-5 to TRBJ1-1; D call uncertain. The CDR3 is made up of 12 amino acids. CDR1 and CDR2 from the germline V gene are MNHEY and SVGAGI. V was cut by 8 bases and J by 1 base, with 8 bases left in between. The chain's CDR3 is CASWAGNTEAFF. The CDR3 nucleotides are TGTGCCAGCTGGGCAGGGAACACTGAAGCTTTCTTT.

The J gene is TRBJ1-5, the V gene TRBV4-1, with TRBD1 matching over 8 bases. CDR3 length equals 15 residues. J was trimmed by 5 bases and V by 0 bases; bases with no gene match: 3. CDR1 and CDR2 (germline): MGHRA, YSYEKL. The CDR3 loop reads CASSQETGVDQPQHF. CDR3 bases: TGCGCCAGCAGCCAAGAGACAGGGGTTGATCAGCCCCAGCATTTT.

The rearrangement links TRBV4-3 to TRBJ1-5, with TRBD1 as a possible D gene (5 bases). The ends were cut back, 0 bases at V and 2 bases at J, with 14 bases in the middle. The CDR3 runs to 17 residues. Germline V gene lookup returns CDR1 LGHNA and CDR2 YSLEER. Here the CDR3 reads CASSQDKGAGGNQPQHF. CDR3 DNA sequence: TGCGCCAGCAGCCAAGATAAAGGGGCGGGGGGCAATCAGCCCCAGCATTTT.

The V gene is TRBV10-3, the J gene TRBJ2-3; 7 nucleotides line up with TRBD2. V gave up 0 bases and J gave up 9 bases; unmatched junction bases: 9. This CDR3 has 15 amino acids. Per the germline V gene, CDR1 is ENHRY and CDR2 is SYGVKD. The CDR3 region is CAISESDGSGGTQYF. As DNA, the CDR3 is TGTGCCATCAGTGAGTCGGACGGATCGGGAGGAACGCAGTATTTT.

The gene calls are TRBV3-1 (or the pseudogene TRBV3-2) and TRBJ1-6; 10 bases line up with TRBD1. J was trimmed by 3 bases and V by 0 bases; bases with no gene match: 2. The CDR3 runs 17 residues. The germline CDR1 and CDR2 sequences are LGHDT and YNNKEL (reference sequence). CDR3 DNA sequence: TGTGCCAGCAGCCAAGATAGGGACAGGGGCTATAATTCACCCCTCCACTTT. Translation: CASSQDRDRGYNSPLHF.

The chain joins TRBV21-1 to TRBJ1-6; the D call in the table, TRBD1, was not verified against the DNA. TRBV21-1 is an annotated pseudogene. The CDR3 contains 15 residues. CDR3 amino acids: CASSPRGQGGSPLHF. The CDR3 DNA reads TGTGCCAGCAGCCCCCGAGGACAGGGGGGATCACCCCTCCACTTT.

V and J are TRBV7-2 and TRBJ2-5; either TRBD1 or TRBD2 may supply D (5 bases each). Germline V gene lookup returns CDR1 SGHTA and CDR2 FQGNSA. V gave up 0 bases and J gave up 5 bases, with 16 bases separating them. The CDR3 has 16 amino acids. In nucleotides, the CDR3 is TGTGCCAGCAGCTTAGCTGGGGCAGGGAGATGGGAGACCCAGTACTTC. It translates to CASSLAGAGRWETQYF. Combining the CDR3 with reference TRBV7-2 and TRBJ2-5 gives the whole variable domain GAGVSQSPSNKVTEKGKDVELRCDPISGHTALYWYRQSLGQGLEFLIYFQGNSAPDKSGLPSDRFSAERTGGSVSTLTIQRTQQEDSAVYLCASSLAGAGRWETQYFGPGTRLLVL.

Worth noting for this clone: Other DNA sequences of this sample code for an identical CDR3. The chain has TRBV5-4 and TRBJ1-2; D may be TRBD1 (5 bases). The CDR3 runs 13 residues. In germline, CDR1 is SGHNT, CDR2 YYREEE (reference sequence). The V gene lost 0 bases and the J gene lost 4 bases, with 7 bases spanning the gap. The DNA of the CDR3 is TGTGCCAGCAGCTTGGAGGGGCCCTATGGCTACACCTTC. Its translation is CASSLEGPYGYTF.

CDR3 loop: CASRRSPSGQGGYEQYF. The CDR3 DNA reads as TGTGCCAGCAGAAGATCCCCGTCTGGGCAGGGGGGCTACGAGCAGTACTTC. The rearrangement joins TRBV27 to TRBJ2-7; weak D call: TRBD1 (7 bases). The V gene lost 6 bases and the J gene lost 3 bases, with 24 bases spanning the gap. The CDR3 runs 17 residues. Germline values: CDR1 MNHEY, CDR2 SMNVEV (reference sequence).

The V call is TRBV7-9, the J call TRBJ2-1, with 7 positions matching TRBD2. Looked up from germline, CDR1 is SEHNR and CDR2 is FQNEAQ (reference sequence). Trimming cost V 3 bases and J 5 bases; bases outside gene matches: 7. The CDR3 loop spans 15 amino acids. The CDR3 sequence: CASSFSFAGDNEQFF. Here the CDR3 DNA reads TGTGCCAGCAGCTTTTCATTTGCGGGGGACAATGAGCAGTTCTTC.

A few counts support this clone. The J gene is TRBJ1-5, the V gene TRBV3-1 (or the pseudogene TRBV3-2); TRBD1 is a possible D gene (5 bases). Germline-derived CDR1 and CDR2 are LGHDT and YNNKEL (reference sequence). The V and J ends lost 3 bases and 6 bases respectively, with 12 bases between them. CDR3 size: 14 residues. CDR3 sequence (DNA): TGTGCCAGCAGCCACAGGGAAATAGGTCAGCCCCAGCATTTT. Protein sequence: CASSHREIGQPQHF.

The chain recombines TRBV29-1 with TRBJ2-5; 9 nucleotides align to TRBD1. The CDR3 runs to 15 residues. Germline CDR1 reads SQVTM; CDR2 reads ANQGSEA. V was clipped by 3 bases and J by 5 bases; unmatched bases: 10. As DNA, the CDR3 is TGCAGCGTTGAGAGAACAGGGGGCGCGGGGGAGACCCAGTACTTC. Protein sequence: CSVERTGGAGETQYF.

This chain connects TRBV7-9 to TRBJ2-6; TRBD1 aligns across 7 bases. The CDR3 is 16 residues long. Germline lookup yields CDR1 SEHNR and CDR2 FQNEAQ (reference sequence). After removal of 2 bases from V and 2 bases from J, the junction contained 3 bases not matched to a gene. The CDR3 DNA reads TGTGCCAGCAGCTTAATAGGGGGCGCTGGGGCCAACGTCCTGACTTTC. It is translated as CASSLIGGAGANVLTF.

The chain has TRBV19 and TRBJ2-3, with 8 bases lining up with TRBD2. The J segment lost 6 bases and the V segment lost 7 bases, leaving 6 bases of the junction unmatched. The CDR3 spans 13 residues. Germline CDR1 is LNHDA and CDR2 is SQIVND (reference sequence). CDR3 DNA sequence: TGTGCCAGTAAGGCGGGGGGCCGGGATACGCAGTATTTT. This encodes CASKAGGRDTQYF. The full variable domain, in which reference TRBV19 and TRBJ2-3 provide the parts outside the CDR3, is DGGITQSPKYLFRKEGQNVTLSCEQNLNHDAMYWYRQDPGQGLRLIYYSQIVNDFQKGDIAEGYSVSREKKESFPLTVTSAQKNPTAFYLCASKAGGRDTQYFGPGTRLTVL.

The chain combines TRBV28 with TRBJ2-7; D is unresolved. The CDR3 totals 16 residues. V lost 5 bases and J lost 4, with 21 bases in between. Germline CDR1 reads MDHEN; CDR2 reads SYDVKM. CDR3 loop: CASSTEGRMGRYEQYF. In nucleotides, the CDR3 is TGTGCCAGCAGTACTGAAGGGCGGATGGGTAGGTACGAGCAGTACTTC.

V gene TRBV18 combines with J gene TRBJ1-2; D gene uncertain. Trimming pared 6 bases from V and 2 bases from J, leaving 16 bases between. Germline V gene lookup returns CDR1 KGHSH and CDR2 LQKENI. The CDR3 has 15 amino acids. The CDR3 nucleotides read TGTGCCAGCTCCGTTCTAAGTGGACCGAACTATGGCTACACCTTC. It codes for CASSVLSGPNYGYTF.

The genes are TRBV7-2 and TRBJ1-1; weak D call: TRBD1 (5 bases). The V end was cut by 5 bases, the J end by 6 bases, with 16 bases between. The germline V gene has CDR1 SGHTA and CDR2 FQGNSA. The CDR3 has 14 residues. The CDR3 DNA follows: TGTGCCAGCAGCACCCCCCGGGGGTTATCTGAAGCTTTCTTT. This codes for CASSTPRGLSEAFF.

A single count supports this clone. The chain couples TRBV6-6 to TRBJ1-2; D is unclear. Germline assignment: CDR1 MNHNY and CDR2 SVGAGI (reference sequence). Trimming removed 4 bases at V and 4 bases at J, with 13 bases between. There are 14 residues in the CDR3. CDR3 sequence: CASSSWADSYGYTF. DNA for the CDR3: TGTGCCAGCAGTTCCTGGGCCGATAGCTATGGCTACACCTTC.

This clone showed up just a few times. The rearrangement joins TRBV28 to TRBJ1-5; maybe TRBD1 (5 bases). This CDR3 has 14 residues. The V gene lost 6 bases and the J gene lost 7 bases, with 16 bases spanning the gap. Germline V lookup: CDR1 MDHEN, CDR2 SYDVKM. In DNA form, the CDR3 reads TGTGCCAGCAGCTTGACGGGGGGAAGCCAGCCCCAGCATTTT. It yields the protein CASSLTGGSQPQHF. Combining the CDR3 with reference TRBV28 and TRBJ1-5 gives the whole variable domain DVKVTQSSRYLVKRTGEKVFLECVQDMDHENMFWYRQDPGLGLRLIYFSYDVKMKEKGDIPEGYSVSREKKERFSLILESASTNQTSMYLCASSLTGGSQPQHFGDGTRLSIL.

This chain connects TRBV10-3 to TRBJ1-2; D may be TRBD1 (5 bases). Germline assignment: CDR1 ENHRY and CDR2 SYGVKD. V shed 6 bases and J shed 0 bases, with 8 bases lying between them. This CDR3 contains 13 residues. CDR3 sequence reads: CAIRDTTNYGYTF. DNA of the CDR3: TGTGCCATCAGGGACACGACTAACTATGGCTACACCTTC.

The CDR3 here is CASSYSGAREQYF. The CDR3 nucleotides read TGTGCCAGCAGTTACTCGGGGGCTCGCGAGCAGTACTTC. The J gene is TRBJ2-7, the V gene TRBV6-5; possibly TRBD1 for D (6 bases). Germline CDR1 reads MNHEY; CDR2 reads SVGAGI. This CDR3 has 13 residues. V lost 0 bases to trimming and J lost 6 bases, with 9 bases between them.

The chain links TRBV2 to TRBJ1-4, with a weak D call TRBD1 (5 bases). This CDR3 is 13 amino acids long. The germline V gene encodes CDR1 SNHLY and CDR2 FYNNEI. V dropped 6 bases and J dropped 8 bases, with 13 bases sitting between them. CDR3 in amino acids: CASSWGGGEKLFF. The CDR3 DNA follows: TGTGCCAGCAGCTGGGGGGGAGGAGAAAAACTGTTTTTT.

This sequence joins TRBV10-2 and TRBJ2-5; D perhaps matches TRBD2 (5 bases). The V end lost 5 bases, the J end lost 2 bases, and 9 bases lay between the germline ends. The CDR3 has 13 residues. Per germline, CDR1 WSHSY and CDR2 SAAADI. Here the CDR3 DNA reads TGCGCCAGCAGTACGGGGAAACAAGAGACCCAGTACTTC. Its protein is CASSTGKQETQYF.

This rearrangement joins TRBV6-6 to TRBJ2-5; perhaps D is TRBD1 or TRBD2 (5 bases each). V gave up 7 bases and J gave up 5 bases, with 14 bases separating them. Germline CDR1 MNHNY, CDR2 SVGAGI (reference sequence). This CDR3 is 13 amino acids long. The CDR3 loop reads CASIGTPRETQYF. The CDR3 DNA is TGTGCCAGCATCGGGACCCCGCGGGAGACCCAGTACTTC.

CDR3 bases: TGTGCCAGCAGCTCGGCCCCCACCAAGGTAATAGCTTCCTCGGATGAGCAGTTCTTC. It codes for CASSSAPTKVIASSDEQFF. The V and J genes are TRBV3-1 (or the pseudogene TRBV3-2) and TRBJ2-1, with no clear D. V lost 5 bases, J lost 8 bases, and 31 bases lay in between. The CDR3 consists of 19 residues. From germline, CDR1 is LGHDT and CDR2 YNNKEL (reference sequence).

This sequence joins TRBV6-4 and TRBJ2-3; D is unresolved. CDR3 length equals 13 residues. Trimming shortened V by 5 bases and J by 4 bases, and 10 bases separated the two germline ends. CDR1 is MRHNA, CDR2 SNTAGT, per germline. The CDR3 spells CASSWQPADTQYF. The DNA for the CDR3 is TGTGCCAGCAGTTGGCAGCCGGCAGATACGCAGTATTTT.

The chain employs TRBV5-1 and TRBJ2-3; tentative D call: TRBD1 (5 bases). Germline-derived CDR1 and CDR2 are SGHRS and YFSETQ. CDR3 size: 14 residues. Trimming took 3 bases from V and 1 from J, leaving 9 bases between them. As DNA, the CDR3 is TGCGCCAGCAGCTGGGGCAGTCGCACAGATACGCAGTATTTT. It translates to CASSWGSRTDTQYF. Supplemented by reference TRBV5-1 and TRBJ2-3, the full variable domain reads KAGVTQTPRYLIKTRGQQVTLSCSPISGHRSVSWYQQTPGQGLQFLFEYFSETQRNKGNFPGRFSGRQFSNSRSEMNVSTLELGDSALYLCASSWGSRTDTQYFGPGTRLTVL.

This sequence joins TRBV11-1 and TRBJ2-1; weak D call: TRBD1 (5 bases). V was cut by 5 bases and J by 8 bases, with 19 bases left in between. The CDR3 length is 15 residues. Germline V lookup: CDR1 SGHAT, CDR2 FQDESV (reference sequence). The CDR3: CASSLQSRVSDEQFF. The CDR3 DNA reads as TGTGCCAGCAGCCTCCAGTCCAGGGTATCGGATGAGCAGTTCTTC.

The chain is built from TRBV19 and TRBJ2-3; tentatively, D is TRBD2 (5 bases). The V gene's germline CDR1 is LNHDA and CDR2 SQIVND (reference sequence). Between the trimmed V and J ends, which lost 3 bases and 3 bases, there was a span of 13 bases. The CDR3 contains 15 residues. Written as DNA, the CDR3 is TGTGCCAGTAGTATCAGGACTCACGGGACAGATACGCAGTATTTT. This codes for CASSIRTHGTDTQYF.